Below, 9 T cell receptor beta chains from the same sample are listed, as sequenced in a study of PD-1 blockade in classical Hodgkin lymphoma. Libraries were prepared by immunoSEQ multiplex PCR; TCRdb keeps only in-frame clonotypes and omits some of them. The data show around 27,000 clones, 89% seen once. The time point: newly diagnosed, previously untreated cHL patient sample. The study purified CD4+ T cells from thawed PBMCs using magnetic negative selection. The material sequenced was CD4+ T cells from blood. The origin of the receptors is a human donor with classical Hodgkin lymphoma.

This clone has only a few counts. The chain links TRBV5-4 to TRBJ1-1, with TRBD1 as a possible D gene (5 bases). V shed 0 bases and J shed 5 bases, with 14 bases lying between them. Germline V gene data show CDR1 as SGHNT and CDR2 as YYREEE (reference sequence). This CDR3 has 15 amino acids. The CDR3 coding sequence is TGTGCCAGCAGCTTGGCCGTGGCAGGGAGTACTGAAGCTTTCTTT. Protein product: CASSLAVAGSTEAFF.

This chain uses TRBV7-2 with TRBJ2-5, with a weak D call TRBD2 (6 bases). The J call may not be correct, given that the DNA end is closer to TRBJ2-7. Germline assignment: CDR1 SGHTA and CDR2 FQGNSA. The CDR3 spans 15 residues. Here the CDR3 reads CASSLELAGTNEQYF. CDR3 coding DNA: TGTGCCAGCAGCTTAGAATTGGCGGGAACCAACGAGCAGTACTTC.

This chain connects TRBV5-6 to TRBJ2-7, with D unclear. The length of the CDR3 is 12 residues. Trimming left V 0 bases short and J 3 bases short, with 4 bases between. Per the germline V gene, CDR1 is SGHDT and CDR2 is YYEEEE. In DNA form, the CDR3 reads TGTGCCAGCAGCTTGGGGGGCTACGAGCAGTACTTC. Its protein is CASSLGGYEQYF. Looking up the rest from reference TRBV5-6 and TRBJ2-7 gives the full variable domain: DAGVTQSPTHLIKTRGQQVTLRCSPKSGHDTVSWYQQALGQGPQFIFQYYEEEERQRGNFPDRFSGHQFPNYSSELNVNALLLGDSALYLCASSLGGYEQYFGPGTRLTVT.

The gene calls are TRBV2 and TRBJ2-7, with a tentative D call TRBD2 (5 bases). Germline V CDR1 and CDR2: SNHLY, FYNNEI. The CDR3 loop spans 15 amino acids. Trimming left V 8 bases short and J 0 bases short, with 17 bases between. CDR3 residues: CASSREARSSYEQYF. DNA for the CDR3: TGTGCCAGCTCCCGGGAAGCGAGAAGCTCCTACGAGCAGTACTTC.

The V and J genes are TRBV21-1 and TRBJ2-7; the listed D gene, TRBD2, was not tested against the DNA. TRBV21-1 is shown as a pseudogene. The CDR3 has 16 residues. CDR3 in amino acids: CASRNGTSGRNYEQYF. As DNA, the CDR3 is TGTGCCAGCAGAAACGGGACTAGCGGGAGAAACTACGAGCAGTACTTC.

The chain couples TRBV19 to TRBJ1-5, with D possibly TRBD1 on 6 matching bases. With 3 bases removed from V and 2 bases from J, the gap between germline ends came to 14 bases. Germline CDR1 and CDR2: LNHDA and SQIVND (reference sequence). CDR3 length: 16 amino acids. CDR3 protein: CASSMVGGAGNQPQHF. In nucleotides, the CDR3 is TGTGCCAGTAGTATGGTAGGGGGGGCGGGCAATCAGCCCCAGCATTTT. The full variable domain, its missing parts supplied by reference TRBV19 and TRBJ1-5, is DGGITQSPKYLFRKEGQNVTLSCEQNLNHDAMYWYRQDPGQGLRLIYYSQIVNDFQKGDIAEGYSVSREKKESFPLTVTSAQKNPTAFYLCASSMVGGAGNQPQHFGDGTRLSIL.

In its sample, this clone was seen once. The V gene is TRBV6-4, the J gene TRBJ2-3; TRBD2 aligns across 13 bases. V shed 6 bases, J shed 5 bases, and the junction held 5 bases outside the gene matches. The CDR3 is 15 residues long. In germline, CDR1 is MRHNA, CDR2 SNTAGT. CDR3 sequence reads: CASSELAGGLDTQYF. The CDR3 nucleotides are TGTGCCAGCAGCGAACTAGCGGGAGGGTTAGATACGCAGTATTTT.

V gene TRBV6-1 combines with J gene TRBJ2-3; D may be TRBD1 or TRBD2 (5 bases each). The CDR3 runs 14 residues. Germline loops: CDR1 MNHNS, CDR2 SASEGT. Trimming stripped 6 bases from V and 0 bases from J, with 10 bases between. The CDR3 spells CASRRGPSTDTQYF. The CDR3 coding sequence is TGTGCCAGCAGGAGGGGACCTAGCACAGATACGCAGTATTTT.

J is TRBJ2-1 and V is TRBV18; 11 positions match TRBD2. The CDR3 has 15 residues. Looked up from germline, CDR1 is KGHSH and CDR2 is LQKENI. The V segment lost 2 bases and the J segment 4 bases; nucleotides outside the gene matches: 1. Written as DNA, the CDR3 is TGTGCCAGCTCACCAGGGACTAGCGGATACAATGAGCAGTTCTTC. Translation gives CASSPGTSGYNEQFF.